This TCR beta chain was obtained from a study of blood T cell repertoires in COVID-19. On the study more broadly: Sources were T cells, B-cell-depleted T cells, or PBMCs; the material itself was cDNA or gDNA.

The CDR3 covers 14 residues. CDR1 MNHNS and CDR2 SASEGT come from the germline V gene. V lost 1 base and J lost 6; bases outside the gene matches: 3. Assay used: immunoSEQ multiplex PCR; TCRdb lists only in-frame clones, some missing. The repertoire has 250,000 to 350,000 clones, 89% of them found once; the top ten carry nearly 6.5%. The TCR comes from a man between 18 and 35 years old who had recovered from COVID-19. The chain has TRBV6-1 and TRBJ2-7; 10 nucleotides align to TRBD1. Sequenced material: peripheral blood. The CDR3 region has the DNA TGTGCCAGCAGTGAAGGACAGGGGGCGGGCGAGCAGTACTTC. It encodes CASSEGQGAGEQYF.